Following are 23 T cell receptor beta chains from one sample sequenced in a study of patients and donors after allogeneic stem cell transplantation. Each CDR3 protein is one row after TCRdb ran MiXCR on the RT-PCR reads. The sample carries about a million distinct CDR3 sequences, approximately 18% recorded once. The sample comprised blood, either unsorted or a sorted T cell fraction (not recorded which). The receptors stem from a human donor who was either an allogeneic HSCT recipient or a stem cell or donor lymphocyte infusion donor (not recorded which). It is not recorded whose cells these are; they may come from a transplant donor.

This clonotype was counted a few times. The chain links TRBV3-1 to TRBJ2-2; unclear D gene. Trimming removed 0 bases from V and 6 bases from J, with 11 bases in between. Germline V gene sequence: CDR1 LGHDT, CDR2 YNNKEL (reference sequence). The CDR3 consists of 15 residues. CDR3 sequence: CASSQEALWSGELFF. DNA for the CDR3: TGTGCCAGCAGCCAAGAAGCATTATGGTCCGGGGAGCTGTTTTTT.

This clonotype was detected only a few times. The rearrangement links TRBV5-8 to TRBJ1-2; the D gene is possibly TRBD1 (6 bases). The CDR3 spans 13 residues. V was clipped by 2 bases and J by 3 bases, with 8 bases between them. CDR1 is SGHTS and CDR2 is YDEGEE in the germline V gene. CDR3 protein: CASSLGQHYGYTF. The CDR3 DNA follows: TGTGCCAGCAGCTTAGGACAGCACTATGGCTACACCTTC.

The chain joins TRBV19 to TRBJ2-2; D gene ambiguous. Germline loops: CDR1 LNHDA, CDR2 SQIVND (reference sequence). This CDR3 comprises 14 residues. The V end lost 10 bases, the J end lost 1 base, and 13 bases lay between the germline ends. The CDR3 reads CATQDLLNTGELFF. The CDR3 DNA follows: TGTGCCACCCAAGATCTCTTGAACACCGGGGAGCTGTTTTTT.

V and J are TRBV28 and TRBJ1-4; D gene unclear. From germline, CDR1 is MDHEN and CDR2 SYDVKM. The CDR3 contains 16 residues. Deletions cut 3 bases from V and 8 bases from J, with 19 bases between. The CDR3 DNA reads as TGTGCCAGCAGTTTTGGGGTGACCGTAAAAGGGGAAAAACTGTTTTTT. Protein sequence: CASSFGVTVKGEKLFF. The variable domain in full, completed from reference TRBV28 and TRBJ1-4, reads DVKVTQSSRYLVKRTGEKVFLECVQDMDHENMFWYRQDPGLGLRLIYFSYDVKMKEKGDIPEGYSVSREKKERFSLILESASTNQTSMYLCASSFGVTVKGEKLFFGSGTQLSVL.

The chain joins TRBV20-1 to TRBJ2-5; D call uncertain. The ends were cut back, 0 bases at V and 4 bases at J, with 18 bases in the middle. Germline lookup yields CDR1 DFQATT and CDR2 SNEGSKA (reference sequence). This CDR3 is 16 amino acids long. The CDR3: CSARERSSSVGETQYF. CDR3 nucleotides: TGCAGTGCTAGAGAAAGAAGCAGCTCGGTAGGAGAGACCCAGTACTTC.

The chain employs TRBV9 and TRBJ2-1; D is possibly TRBD2 (6 bases). Germline-derived CDR1 and CDR2 are SGDLS and YYNGEE. The V end was cut by 4 bases, the J end by 1 base, with 24 bases between. The CDR3 length is 19 residues. As DNA, the CDR3 is TGTGCCAGCAGCCCCAGAACCCCCCCCGGGACTTTTTCCTACAATGAGCAGTTCTTC. It translates to CASSPRTPPGTFSYNEQFF.

The table lists this clonotype with a few counts. This rearrangement joins TRBV28 to TRBJ1-5; TRBD1 might be the D (6 bases). The V end lost 5 bases, the J end lost 5 bases, and 19 bases lay between the germline ends. This CDR3 spans 16 amino acids. Germline V gives CDR1 MDHEN, CDR2 SYDVKM. The CDR3 bases are TGTGCCAGCAGTCCCAACCAGGGGAGAGGGGATCAGCCCCAGCATTTT. This codes for CASSPNQGRGDQPQHF.

This clonotype has just a few counts. The chain is built from TRBV19 and TRBJ1-5; tentatively, D is TRBD1 (5 bases). The germline gives CDR1 LNHDA, CDR2 SQIVND (reference sequence). This CDR3 comprises 16 residues. V dropped 4 bases and J dropped 1 base, with 14 bases sitting between them. The CDR3 here is CASSNYGDGSNQPQHF. The CDR3 DNA follows: TGTGCCAGTAGTAATTATGGGGACGGCAGCAATCAGCCCCAGCATTTT.

This clonotype showed up just a few times. The chain combines TRBV6-1 with TRBJ1-5; 12 bases match TRBD1. Germline-derived CDR1 and CDR2 are MNHNS and SASEGT. The CDR3 length is 16 residues. V shed 6 bases and J 2 bases; nucleotides not matched to a gene: 5. The CDR3 reads CASRGTGGAGNQPQHF. The CDR3 DNA is TGTGCCAGCAGGGGGACAGGGGGCGCAGGCAATCAGCCCCAGCATTTT.

V is TRBV6-2 or TRBV6-3 and J is TRBJ2-3, with D unresolved. This CDR3 comprises 12 residues. Trimming took off 8 bases at V and 3 bases at J, with 9 bases between the two ends. Germline CDR1 is MNHEY and CDR2 is SVGEGT. The CDR3 DNA reads as TGTGCCAGCGCGGAGTTTACAGATACGCAGTATTTT. Translation gives CASAEFTDTQYF.

There are many counts of this clonotype. J is TRBJ1-1 and V is TRBV5-1, with D possibly matching TRBD1 (6 bases). Germline V gives CDR1 SGHRS, CDR2 YFSETQ. The CDR3 is made up of 16 amino acids. Trimming shortened V by 0 bases and J by 0 bases, and 12 bases separated the two germline ends. This CDR3 reads CASSLGVTGMNTEAFF. The CDR3 DNA reads as TGCGCCAGCAGCTTGGGGGTGACAGGAATGAACACTGAAGCTTTCTTT.

This clonotype was picked up a small number of times. In DNA, the CDR3 is TGTGCCAGCAGCTATACAGTGGACAGGGGGCGAGCAGATACGCAGTATTTT. It specifies CASSYTVDRGRADTQYF. The chain links TRBV7-8 to TRBJ2-3; TRBD1 matches at 11 bases. Per the germline V gene, CDR1 is SGHVS and CDR2 is FQNEAQ. The J segment lost 4 bases and the V segment lost 4 bases, leaving 10 bases of the junction unmatched. The CDR3 extends over 17 amino acids.

This clonotype has more than one count but fewer than ten. The chain couples TRBV20-1 to TRBJ2-1; D gene unclear. Per the germline V gene, CDR1 is DFQATT and CDR2 is SNEGSKA (reference sequence). V was cut by 0 bases and J by 14 bases, with 17 bases left in between. This CDR3 comprises 13 residues. The CDR3 nucleotides are TGCAGTGCTAGAGACTCCCTATTGAAAAAGGAGTTCTTC. Its translation is CSARDSLLKKEFF.

V and J are TRBV20-1 and TRBJ1-4, with D unclear. CDR3 size: 14 residues. Germline V gene lookup returns CDR1 DFQATT and CDR2 SNEGSKA (reference sequence). Trimming stripped 6 bases from V and 6 bases from J, with 17 bases between. The CDR3, as DNA: TGCAGTGCCCTTAGCCGGCGGTCATATGAAAAACTGTTTTTT. Its translation is CSALSRRSYEKLFF.

This clonotype was counted between two and nine times. V is TRBV5-1 and J is TRBJ1-1, with TRBD1 as a possible D gene (6 bases). This CDR3 spans 14 amino acids. Germline CDR1 is SGHRS and CDR2 is YFSETQ. The V end lost 4 bases, the J end lost 1 base, and 11 bases lay between the germline ends. CDR3 nucleotides: TGCGCCAGCAGCGCCGGACAGACGAACACTGAAGCTTTCTTT. This sequence encodes CASSAGQTNTEAFF. The variable domain in full, with the rest retrieved from reference TRBV5-1 and TRBJ1-1, is KAGVTQTPRYLIKTRGQQVTLSCSPISGHRSVSWYQQTPGQGLQFLFEYFSETQRNKGNFPGRFSGRQFSNSRSEMNVSTLELGDSALYLCASSAGQTNTEAFFGQGTRLTVV.

J is TRBJ2-7 and V is TRBV18, with TRBD1 matching over 10 bases. Per germline, CDR1 KGHSH and CDR2 LQKENI. The CDR3 consists of 15 residues. With 6 bases clipped from V and 2 bases from J, the junction kept 7 bases outside the gene matches. DNA of the CDR3: TGTGCCAGCTCCCAAGGGGGACAGGGGACCTACGAGCAGTACTTC. This translates into CASSQGGQGTYEQYF. Combining the CDR3 with reference TRBV18 and TRBJ2-7 gives the whole variable domain NAGVMQNPRHLVRRRGQEARLRCSPMKGHSHVYWYRQLPEEGLKFMVYLQKENIIDESGMPKERFSAEFPKEGPSILRIQQVVRGDSAAYFCASSQGGQGTYEQYFGPGTRLTVT.

The V and J genes are TRBV6-1 and TRBJ1-1, with unresolved D. The V and J ends lost 2 bases and 4 bases respectively, with 8 bases between them. The CDR3 is 13 amino acids. Looked up from germline, CDR1 is MNHNS and CDR2 is SASEGT. The CDR3 bases are TGTGCCAGCAGTGAAAGGTTTGGCACTGAAGCTTTCTTT. It codes for CASSERFGTEAFF.

The chain has TRBV7-9 and TRBJ2-5; 11 bases map to TRBD2. Germline-derived CDR1 and CDR2 are SEHNR and FQNEAQ (reference sequence). After removal of 8 bases from V and 1 base from J, the junction contained 6 bases not matched to a gene. The CDR3 sequence is 15 residues long. In DNA, the CDR3 is TGTGCCAGCGGAACTAGCGGGAGTGCCCAAGAGACCCAGTACTTC. It specifies CASGTSGSAQETQYF.

This clonotype showed up many times. V gene TRBV9 combines with J gene TRBJ2-1, with D possibly TRBD1 on 6 matching bases. Germline V lookup: CDR1 SGDLS, CDR2 YYNGEE. The V end lost 0 bases, the J end lost 7 bases, and 11 bases lay between the germline ends. CDR3 length: 14 amino acids. The CDR3 loop is CASSVDLQGNEQFF. CDR3 nucleotide sequence: TGTGCCAGCAGCGTAGACCTCCAGGGGAATGAGCAGTTCTTC.

This clonotype was found a few times. J is TRBJ1-4 and V is TRBV6-5, with no clear D. The CDR3 totals 16 residues. Germline V gene data show CDR1 as MNHEY and CDR2 as SVGAGI. V lost 3 bases to trimming and J lost 1 base, with 12 bases between them. The CDR3 DNA reads TGTGCCAGCAGTTATGACGTTTGGGGAACTAATGAAAAACTGTTTTTT. Translation gives CASSYDVWGTNEKLFF.

This chain links TRBV6-1 with TRBJ1-6; D call uncertain. Germline V gene lookup returns CDR1 MNHNS and CDR2 SASEGT. V gave up 5 bases and J gave up 9 bases, with 11 bases separating them. This CDR3 has 13 amino acids. DNA for the CDR3: TGTGCCAGCAGTCCTCTTAATCGTTCACCCCTCCACTTT. Translation: CASSPLNRSPLHF.

This chain joins TRBV5-1 and TRBJ2-2; no reliable D call. The V gene's germline CDR1 is SGHRS and CDR2 YFSETQ. The CDR3 runs to 14 residues. Deletions cut 4 bases from V and 5 bases from J, with 12 bases between. CDR3 sequence reads: CASSLDSGTGELFF. CDR3 in DNA: TGCGCCAGCAGCCTAGATTCAGGAACCGGGGAGCTGTTTTTT.

The chain carries TRBV27 and TRBJ1-6; D may be TRBD1 (6 bases). V lost 4 bases, J lost 10 bases, and 23 bases lay in between. CDR3 size: 17 residues. From germline, CDR1 is MNHEY and CDR2 SMNVEV (reference sequence). CDR3 nucleotide sequence: TGTGCCAGCAGTTATCACCCCAGAAGGGGGGCAAGGTCACCCCTCCACTTT. It codes for CASSYHPRRGARSPLHF.